This T cell receptor (beta chain) was identified during a study of blood T cell repertoires in COVID-19. This CDR3 has 17 amino acids. J gave up 4 bases and V 0 bases, and 9 bases lay outside the gene matches. The germline CDR1 and CDR2 sequences are SGHRS and YFSETQ. Assay: immunoSEQ multiplex PCR; the TCRdb copy retains only in-frame clones and omits some. The data contain approximately 530,000 clones, roughly nine tenths of them singletons. The clonotype was recovered from a woman aged 50 to 60 with COVID-19, enrolled during active disease. Sequenced input: peripheral blood. The gene calls are TRBV5-1 and TRBJ2-3; 9 bases fit TRBD1. Here the CDR3 reads CASSLGRRDRVPDTQYF. In nucleotides, the CDR3 is TGCGCCAGCAGCTTGGGACGAAGGGACAGGGTCCCAGATACGCAGTATTTT. Full variable domain (outside the CDR3, taken from reference TRBV5-1 and TRBJ2-3): KAGVTQTPRYLIKTRGQQVTLSCSPISGHRSVSWYQQTPGQGLQFLFEYFSETQRNKGNFPGRFSGRQFSNSRSEMNVSTLELGDSALYLCASSLGRRDRVPDTQYFGPGTRLTVL.